This T cell receptor beta chain came from a study of T cell responses to AZD1222 COVID-19 vaccine. General study points: Vaccine-associated CD4 TCRs ranged over spike, dominating at 160-218 and 743-854.

As to this clone: Its antigen is unknown.

The V gene's germline CDR1 is LGHNA and CDR2 YSLEER. The CDR3 sequence is 16 residues long. V trimming: 4 bases; J trimming: 4 bases; junction bases outside the gene matches: 10. Measured with immunoSEQ multiplex PCR; TCRdb has only the in-frame clones, and not every one. The sample holds around 99,000 clones, around 87% seen once. The TCR originated in an adult in good health. The chain is built from TRBV4-3 and TRBJ2-1; 7 bases are a match to TRBD1. Specimen: peripheral blood, collected on day 0 of AZD1222 vaccination. Here the CDR3 DNA reads TGCGCCAGCAGCCCCCGGATACAGGGGTATTACAATGAGCAGTTCTTC. Its translation is CASSPRIQGYYNEQFF.